This T cell receptor beta chain is from a study of blood T cell repertoires in COVID-19. Study-wide background: COVID-19 samples collected from the United States, Italy and Spain covered acute and convalescent phases. T cells, B-cell-depleted T cells, or PBMCs supplied cDNA or gDNA.

This CDR3 has 14 amino acids. CDR1 is SGHRS and CDR2 is YFSETQ in the germline V gene. The J segment lost 12 bases and the V segment lost 1 base, leaving 8 bases of the junction unmatched. The repertoire was sequenced with immunoSEQ multiplex PCR; TCRdb's copy has only in-frame clones and lacks some. Among roughly 230,000 clones listed, around 89% were seen once. Material: peripheral blood. This sequence originates from a woman between 55 and 75 years old with COVID-19, enrolled during active disease. The chain joins TRBV5-1 to TRBJ2-1, with 9 bases identical to TRBD2. The CDR3 nucleotides read TGCGCCAGCAGCTTGATAGCGGGGGAGAGAGGGCAGTTCTTC. This gives the protein CASSLIAGERGQFF.